The entry below describes one TCR beta chain. This record belongs to a study of blood T cells in healthy people across ages. A second PCR of about 7 to 11 cycles used a sample-barcoded 5' primer and a J-beta primer mix. A single record per CDR3 protein comes from TCRdb applying MiXCR to the 5' RACE reads. The top ten hold roughly 13% of the sample, which has about a million distinct CDR3 sequences, 48% seen once. Each donor gave roughly 10 milliliters of peripheral blood. Each sample yielded at least 6 micrograms of PBMC total RNA. The CDR3 consists of 12 residues. Germline CDR1 reads MNHEY; CDR2 reads SMNVEV (reference sequence).

This clonotype originated in a man in his thirties or forties in good health. V and J are TRBV27 and TRBJ2-4; 11 nucleotides agree with TRBD1. The DNA end lines up better with TRBJ2-7; the J call may be wrong. The sample comprised blood. In DNA, the CDR3 is TGTGCCATCGGGACAGGGGGGGCCGAGCAGTACTTC. Protein product: CAIGTGGAEQYF.